Listed below are T cell receptor beta chains from one sample, sequenced in a study of spatial heterogeneity in lung cancer. TCRdb recomputed calls from the 5' RACE reads with MiXCR, one row per CDR3 protein. This sample has under 6,500 distinct CDR3 sequences; about 8.4% occur once, and the top ten carry roughly 30%. Sample: lung tumor tissue, taken at surgery. The receptors originated from a female donor with early-stage non-small cell lung cancer. The CDR3 runs from the conserved cysteine through the conserved F or W. Fields, in order: D gene, clone size, V gene, J gene, CDR3 protein, CDR3 DNA. D genes are given only for firm matches. Each size is once, few or many counts, or a class when the clone is expanded.

TRBD1,many,TRBV5-5,TRBJ2-7,CASSLEPKRTGGEQYF,TGTGCCAGCAGCTTGGAGCCAAAACGGACAGGGGGCGAGCAGTACTTC
-,many,TRBV28,TRBJ2-7,CASTSHIEQYF,TGTGCCAGCACTTCTCATATAGAGCAGTACTTC
-,large,TRBV29-1,TRBJ2-2,CSVEAGRTGELFF,TGCAGCGTTGAGGCGGGCCGGACCGGGGAGCTGTTTTTT
-,many,TRBV5-4,TRBJ1-2,CASSLDGVMGSGYTF,TGTGCCAGCAGCTTGGACGGGGTGATGGGGAGCGGCTACACCTTC
TRBD2,few,TRBV6-5,TRBJ2-7,CASSSAASGSNEQYF,TGTGCCAGCAGTTCCGCGGCTAGCGGGAGCAACGAGCAGTACTTC
-,medium-sized,TRBV20-1,TRBJ1-1,CSARVGEGTNTEAFF,TGCAGTGCCCGCGTTGGTGAGGGGACGAACACTGAAGCTTTCTTT
TRBD1,many,TRBV7-6,TRBJ1-1,CASSAGTGGFEAFF,TGTGCCAGCAGCGCCGGGACAGGGGGCTTTGAAGCTTTCTTT
TRBD2,many,TRBV7-9,TRBJ2-1,CASSSYRTSGTNEQFF,TGTGCCAGCAGTTCGTACCGGACTAGCGGGACCAATGAGCAGTTCTTC
-,many,TRBV5-1,TRBJ2-5,CASSPGRPYQETQYF,TGCGCCAGCAGCCCGGGACGGCCGTACCAAGAGACCCAGTACTTC
-,many,TRBV7-9,TRBJ1-3,CASSLGGGNTIYF,TGTGCCAGCAGCTTAGGCGGTGGAAACACCATATATTTT
-,many,TRBV24-1,TRBJ2-7,CATSDFRNEQYF,TGTGCCACCAGTGATTTCCGGAACGAGCAGTACTTC
-,medium-sized,TRBV14,TRBJ2-6,CASSQLGANVLTF,TGTGCCAGCAGCCAACTTGGGGCCAACGTCCTGACTTTC